These T cell receptor beta chains were read from a single sample in a study of cytomegalovirus exposure and HLA in healthy donors. Using immunoSEQ multiplex PCR, the repertoire was profiled, and TCRdb retains in-frame clones only, with some absent. The data hold 90,000 to 130,000 clones, with 55% to 70% observed a single time. Material: PBMCs. The origin of the receptors is a young woman in good health and CMV-seronegative. The CDR3 runs from the conserved cysteine through the conserved F or W.

>TRBV9|TRBJ1-2
CASSVEAGGVYGYTF
>TRBV9|TRBJ2-1
CASSAGGRDNEQFF
>TRBV6-1|TRBJ2-5
CASAISQGAETQYF
>TRBV9|TRBJ2-7
CASSVRTDSYEQYF
>TRBV25-1|TRBJ2-1
CASSQWTSDSYNEQFF
>TRBV19|TRBJ1-2
CASSIEQPYGYTF
>TRBV28|TRBJ2-1
CASSLFLMTSGDNEQFF
>TRBV6-5|TRBJ1-1
CASTLDRHRTEAFF
>TRBV7-8|TRBJ1-1
CASSLARTGGNTEAFF
>TRBV11-3|TRBJ2-2
CASSPRQGGTGELFF
>TRBV28|TRBJ2-7
CASSLYSSGATYEQYF
>TRBV6-5|TRBJ2-2
CASSQTRTGELFF
>TRBV4-1|TRBJ1-1
CASSQLPLSRQGEAFF
>TRBV6-1|TRBJ1-5
CASTLGYSNQPQHF
>TRBV5-6|TRBJ2-7
CASSFGSGRSSYEQYF
>TRBV6-1|TRBJ2-1
CASSEALDWSYNEQFF
>TRBV4-1|TRBJ1-6
CASGKTAGSPLHF
>TRBV19|TRBJ2-1
CASEDRGLGNEQFF
>TRBV29-1|TRBJ1-1
CSVAGVGTEAFF
>TRBV2|TRBJ2-2
CASKGLAGDVGELFF
>TRBV27|TRBJ2-7
CATWGHKAYF
>TRBV7-9|TRBJ1-4
CSSSRTPGQLNEKLFF
>TRBV5-1|TRBJ1-6
CASRMEGDSPLHF
>TRBV25-1|TRBJ1-3
CASSGDKGTISGNTIYF
>TRBV2|TRBJ1-1
CASSSDGVNTEAFF
>TRBV7-2|TRBJ1-2
CASSLARGRTSYGYTF
>TRBV10-3|TRBJ1-3
CAISESGADGNTIYF
>TRBV19|TRBJ1-1
CATTPRVGLNTEAFF
>TRBV5-1|TRBJ2-3
CASGAGAPSTDTQYF
>TRBV5-6|TRBJ1-3
CASSLGGAAGNTIYF
>TRBV5-1|TRBJ2-2
CASSLSGTGSGELFF
>TRBV2|TRBJ2-1
CASSGTSGIGWEQFF
>TRBV25-1|TRBJ1-2
CASSGTGTGRGYTF
>TRBV2|TRBJ2-1
CASSARRGAYNEQFF
>TRBV20-1|TRBJ2-1
CSARLGHEQFF